A single T cell receptor (beta chain) is shown here with its context. There are 14 residues in the CDR3. Germline assignment: CDR1 SGHDN and CDR2 FVKESK. V lost 0 bases, J lost 5 bases, and 9 bases lay in between. This sample stems from a study of blood T cell repertoires in COVID-19. Study at large: Acute-phase and convalescent COVID-19 samples originated in the United States, Italy and Spain. The cDNA or gDNA used as material had been derived from T cells, B-cell-depleted T cells, or PBMCs.

Original analysis: Estimated nucleated cell counts came from reference gene primer amplification. Here immunoSEQ multiplex PCR was the method, and the copy in TCRdb shows in-frame clones only, minus some. That table is the source of V, J and clone size, and D and trimming were worked out from the DNA. This sample has approximately 170,000 clones; approximately 75% occur once, and the top ten carry 11%. The chain recombines TRBV14 with TRBJ2-3; D is undetermined. The sequenced material came from peripheral blood. The TCR comes from a human donor in a cohort sampled during active COVID-19. The CDR3 reads CASSQDPVVDTQYF. CDR3 nucleotides: TGTGCCAGCAGCCAAGACCCTGTAGTAGATACGCAGTATTTT.